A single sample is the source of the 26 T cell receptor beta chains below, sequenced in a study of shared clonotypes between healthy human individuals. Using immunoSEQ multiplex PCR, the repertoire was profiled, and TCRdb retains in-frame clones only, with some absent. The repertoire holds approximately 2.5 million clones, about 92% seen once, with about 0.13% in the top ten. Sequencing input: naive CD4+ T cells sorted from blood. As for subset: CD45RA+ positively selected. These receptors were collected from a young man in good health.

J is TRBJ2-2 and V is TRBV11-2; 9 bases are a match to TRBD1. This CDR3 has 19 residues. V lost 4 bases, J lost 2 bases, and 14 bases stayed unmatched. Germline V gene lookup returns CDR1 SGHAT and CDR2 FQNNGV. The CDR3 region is CASSSVPGRDRDNTGELFF. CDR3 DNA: TGTGCCAGCAGCTCAGTACCGGGCCGGGACAGGGATAACACCGGGGAGCTGTTTTTT.

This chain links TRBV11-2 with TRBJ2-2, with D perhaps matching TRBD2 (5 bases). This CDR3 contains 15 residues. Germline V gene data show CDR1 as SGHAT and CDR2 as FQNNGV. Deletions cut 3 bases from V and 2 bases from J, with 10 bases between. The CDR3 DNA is TGTGCCAGCAGCTTTACCAGCGGTAACACCGGGGAGCTGTTTTTT. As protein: CASSFTSGNTGELFF.

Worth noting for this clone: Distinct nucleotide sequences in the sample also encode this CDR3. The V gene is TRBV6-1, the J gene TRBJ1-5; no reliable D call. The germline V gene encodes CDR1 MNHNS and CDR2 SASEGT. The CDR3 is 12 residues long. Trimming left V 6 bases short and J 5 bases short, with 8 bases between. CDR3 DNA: TGTGCCAGCAGGGGCGGCGATCAGCCCCAGCATTTT. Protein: CASRGGDQPQHF.

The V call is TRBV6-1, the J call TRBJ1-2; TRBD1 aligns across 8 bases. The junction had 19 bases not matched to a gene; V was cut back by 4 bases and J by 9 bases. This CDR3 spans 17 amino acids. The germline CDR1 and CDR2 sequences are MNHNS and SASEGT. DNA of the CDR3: TGTGCCAGCAGTGCCCTCGTGGCAGGGGGCGCCGGTTCCAGCTACACCTTC. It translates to CASSALVAGGAGSSYTF.

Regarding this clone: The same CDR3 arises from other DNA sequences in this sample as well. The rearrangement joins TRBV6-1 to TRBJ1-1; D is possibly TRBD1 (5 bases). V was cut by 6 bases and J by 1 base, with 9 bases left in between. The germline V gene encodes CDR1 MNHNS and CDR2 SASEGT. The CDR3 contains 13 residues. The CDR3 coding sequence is TGTGCCAGCAGCGTCACAGGGAACACTGAAGCTTTCTTT. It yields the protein CASSVTGNTEAFF.

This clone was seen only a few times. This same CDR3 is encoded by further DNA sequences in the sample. The CDR3 DNA reads as TGTGCCAGCAGTTACTCGGGGGAGACCCAGTACTTC. This translates into CASSYSGETQYF. V usage is TRBV6-6 and J usage is TRBJ2-5; D gene unclear. This CDR3 spans 12 amino acids. Germline V gene lookup returns CDR1 MNHNY and CDR2 SVGAGI (reference sequence). V was trimmed by 0 bases and J by 5 bases, leaving 4 bases between them.

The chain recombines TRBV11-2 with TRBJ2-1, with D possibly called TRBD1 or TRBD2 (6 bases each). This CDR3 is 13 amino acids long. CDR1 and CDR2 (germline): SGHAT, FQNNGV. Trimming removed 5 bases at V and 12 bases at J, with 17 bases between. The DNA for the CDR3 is TGTGCCAGCAGCCCCGGGGGCGCAGGAGTGCAGTTCTTC. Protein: CASSPGGAGVQFF.

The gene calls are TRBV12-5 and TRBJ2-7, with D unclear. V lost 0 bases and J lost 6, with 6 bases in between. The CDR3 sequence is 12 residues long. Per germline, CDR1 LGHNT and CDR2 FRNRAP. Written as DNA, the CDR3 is TGTGCTAGTGGTTTGGTAAGCAGCGAGCAGTACTTC. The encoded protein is CASGLVSSEQYF.

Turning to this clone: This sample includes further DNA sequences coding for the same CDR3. The CDR3 sequence: CASRDRVYEQYF. Written as DNA, the CDR3 is TGTGCCAGTCGGGACCGAGTCTACGAGCAGTACTTC. The chain uses TRBV28 and TRBJ2-7, with D perhaps matching TRBD1 or TRBD2 (5 bases each). Germline V gene lookup returns CDR1 MDHEN and CDR2 SYDVKM. This CDR3 is built from 12 residues. Trimming took 9 bases from V and 3 from J, leaving 12 bases between them.

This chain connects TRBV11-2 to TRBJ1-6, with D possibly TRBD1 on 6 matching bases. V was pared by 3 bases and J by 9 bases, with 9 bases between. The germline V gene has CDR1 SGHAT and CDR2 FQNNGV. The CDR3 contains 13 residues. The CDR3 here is CASSLGGPSPLHF. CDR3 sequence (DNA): TGTGCCAGCAGCTTGGGGGGCCCTTCACCCCTCCACTTT.

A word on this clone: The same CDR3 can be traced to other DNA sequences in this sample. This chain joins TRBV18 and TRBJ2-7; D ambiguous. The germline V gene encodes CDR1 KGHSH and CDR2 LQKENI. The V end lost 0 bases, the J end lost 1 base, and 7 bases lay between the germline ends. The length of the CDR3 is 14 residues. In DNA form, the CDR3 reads TGTGCCAGCTCACCACCGACGGGTTCCTACGAGCAGTACTTC. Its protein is CASSPPTGSYEQYF.

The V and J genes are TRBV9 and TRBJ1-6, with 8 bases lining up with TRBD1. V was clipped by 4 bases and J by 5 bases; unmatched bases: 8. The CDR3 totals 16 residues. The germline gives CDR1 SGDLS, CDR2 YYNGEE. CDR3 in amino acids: CASSILPGQDNSPLHF. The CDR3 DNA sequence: TGTGCCAGCAGCATCCTACCGGGACAGGATAATTCACCCCTCCACTTT.

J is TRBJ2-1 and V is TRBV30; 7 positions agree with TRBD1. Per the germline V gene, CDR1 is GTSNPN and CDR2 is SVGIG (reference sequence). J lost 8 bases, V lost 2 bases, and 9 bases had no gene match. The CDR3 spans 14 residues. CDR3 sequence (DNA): TGTGCCTGGAGTAACAGGGGCCTGTGGGATGAGCAGTTCTTC. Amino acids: CAWSNRGLWDEQFF.

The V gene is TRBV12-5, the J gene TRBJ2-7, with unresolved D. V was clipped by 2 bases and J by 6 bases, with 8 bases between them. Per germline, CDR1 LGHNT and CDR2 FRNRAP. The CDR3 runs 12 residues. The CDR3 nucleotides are TGTGCTAGTGGTTTGAGGATCGCCGAGCAGTACTTC. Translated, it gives CASGLRIAEQYF.

CDR3 DNA: TGCGCCAGCAGCCAACCCCCCATGCGATCGCAGGGACCCGGGGAGCTGTTTTTT. It yields the protein CASSQPPMRSQGPGELFF. V usage is TRBV4-1 and J usage is TRBJ2-2, with D possibly being TRBD1 or TRBD2 (5 bases each). Germline CDR1 is MGHRA and CDR2 is YSYEKL. V gave up 2 bases and J gave up 6 bases, with 22 bases separating them. This CDR3 comprises 18 residues.

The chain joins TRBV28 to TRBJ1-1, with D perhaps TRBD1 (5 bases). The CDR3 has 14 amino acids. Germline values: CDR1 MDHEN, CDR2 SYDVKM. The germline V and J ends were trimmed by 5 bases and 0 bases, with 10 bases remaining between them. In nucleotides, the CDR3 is TGTGCCAGCAGTCCAGGGATGTTGAACACTGAAGCTTTCTTT. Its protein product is CASSPGMLNTEAFF.

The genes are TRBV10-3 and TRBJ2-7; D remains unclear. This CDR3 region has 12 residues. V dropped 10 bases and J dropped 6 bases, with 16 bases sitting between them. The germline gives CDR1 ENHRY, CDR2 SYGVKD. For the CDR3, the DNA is TGTGCCACCCGCGGCAGTTGGTCCGAGCAGTACTTC. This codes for CATRGSWSEQYF.

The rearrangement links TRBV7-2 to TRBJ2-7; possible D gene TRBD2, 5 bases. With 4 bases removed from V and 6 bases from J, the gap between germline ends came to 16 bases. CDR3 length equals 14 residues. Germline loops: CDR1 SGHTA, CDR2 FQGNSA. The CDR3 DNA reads TGTGCCAGCAGCTCCCGGCCTGCGGGCCTCGAGCAGTACTTC. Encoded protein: CASSSRPAGLEQYF.

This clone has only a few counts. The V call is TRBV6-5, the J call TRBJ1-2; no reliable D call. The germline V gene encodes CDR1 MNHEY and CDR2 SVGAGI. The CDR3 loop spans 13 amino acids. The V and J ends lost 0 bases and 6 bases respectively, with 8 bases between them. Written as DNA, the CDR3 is TGTGCCAGCAGTTACTCCCGAGTACATGGCTACACCTTC. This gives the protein CASSYSRVHGYTF.

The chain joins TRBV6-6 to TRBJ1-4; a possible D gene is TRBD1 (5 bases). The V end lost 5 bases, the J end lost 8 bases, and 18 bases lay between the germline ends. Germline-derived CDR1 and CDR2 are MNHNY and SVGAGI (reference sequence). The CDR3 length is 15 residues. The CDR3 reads CASSDSYGIIEKLFF. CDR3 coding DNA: TGTGCCAGCAGTGACAGTTACGGGATAATAGAAAAACTGTTTTTT.

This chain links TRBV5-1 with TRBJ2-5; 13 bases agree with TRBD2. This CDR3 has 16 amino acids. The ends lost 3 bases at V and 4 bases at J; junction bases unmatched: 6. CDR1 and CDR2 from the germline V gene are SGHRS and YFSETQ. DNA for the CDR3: TGCGCCAGCAGCTACGGGACTAGCGGGGTTCCAGAGACCCAGTACTTC. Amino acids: CASSYGTSGVPETQYF.

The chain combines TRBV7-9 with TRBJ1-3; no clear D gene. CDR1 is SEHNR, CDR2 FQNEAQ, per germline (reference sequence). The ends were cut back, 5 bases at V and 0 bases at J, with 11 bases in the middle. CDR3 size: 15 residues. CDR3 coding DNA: TGTGCCAGCAGCCGGGCACTAGACTCTGGAAACACCATATATTTT. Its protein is CASSRALDSGNTIYF.

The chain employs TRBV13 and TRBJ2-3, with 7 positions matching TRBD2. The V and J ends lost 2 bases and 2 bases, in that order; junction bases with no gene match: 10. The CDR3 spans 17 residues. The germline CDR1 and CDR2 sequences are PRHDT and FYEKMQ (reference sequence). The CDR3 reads CASSLPPQAGSTDTQYF. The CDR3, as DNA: TGTGCCAGCAGCTTACCTCCACAAGCGGGGTCCACAGATACGCAGTATTTT.

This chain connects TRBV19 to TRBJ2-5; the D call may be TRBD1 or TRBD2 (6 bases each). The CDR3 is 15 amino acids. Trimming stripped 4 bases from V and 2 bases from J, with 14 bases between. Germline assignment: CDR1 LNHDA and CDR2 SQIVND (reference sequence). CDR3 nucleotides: TGTGCCAGTAGTACCGGGGGCAGTTTTCAAGAGACCCAGTACTTC. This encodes CASSTGGSFQETQYF.

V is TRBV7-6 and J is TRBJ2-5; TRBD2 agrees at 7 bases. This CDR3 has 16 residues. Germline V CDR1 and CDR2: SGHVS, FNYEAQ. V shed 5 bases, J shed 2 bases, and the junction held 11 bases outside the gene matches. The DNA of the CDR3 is TGTGCCAGCAGCCTCTATCTCAGGGAGGGGCAAGAGACCCAGTACTTC. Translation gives CASSLYLREGQETQYF.

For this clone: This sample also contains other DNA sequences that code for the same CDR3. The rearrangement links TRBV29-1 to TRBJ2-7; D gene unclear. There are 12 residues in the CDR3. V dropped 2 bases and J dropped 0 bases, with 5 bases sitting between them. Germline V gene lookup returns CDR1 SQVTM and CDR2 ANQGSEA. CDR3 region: CSVETDSYEQYF. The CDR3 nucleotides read TGCAGCGTTGAAACAGACTCCTACGAGCAGTACTTC.